This T cell receptor beta chain was documented in a study of blood T cells in healthy people across ages. Study results and caveats: It was not known whether donors were CMV positive (a possible confounder of expanded clonotype changes). Comparison with aged donors showed that long-lived donors had more naive CD4+ cells and higher diversity.

The germline V gene encodes CDR1 SGHNT and CDR2 YENEEA. Between the trimmed V and J ends, which lost 5 bases and 7 bases, there was a span of 16 bases. The CDR3 sequence is 14 residues long. Sample-barcoded 5' priming and a J-beta primer mix drove a second PCR of roughly 6 to 12 cycles. A single record per CDR3 protein comes from TCRdb applying MiXCR to the 5' RACE reads. Of roughly 1.9 million distinct CDR3 sequences detected, about 39% appear once; the ten largest clones hold roughly 24%. To note about this clonotype: As yet, its antigen is unknown.

Each donor supplied around 10 milliliters of peripheral blood. This chain uses TRBV11-3 with TRBJ2-3, with D tentatively TRBD2 (6 bases). This TCR was sampled from a human donor in good health. Specimen: blood. The CDR3 bases are TGTGCCAGCAGCCTGAGGCGCGGGGCGAATACGCAGTATTTT. It codes for CASSLRRGANTQYF.